Listed below are T cell receptor beta chains from one sample, sequenced in a study of glioma-infiltrating T cells. TCRdb reanalysed the multiplex PCR reads using MiXCR and keeps one entry per CDR3 protein. The sample has 100,000 to 150,000 distinct CDR3 sequences, about 23% seen once. Material for sequencing was glioma tissue, nonneoplastic brain tissue, or PBMCs (not recorded which). These receptor sequences come from a human donor with low-grade glioma or glioblastoma, undergoing nonglioma brain surgery, or in good health (not recorded which). The CDR3 runs from the conserved cysteine through the conserved F or W. A D gene is named only where the DNA matches it firmly. For some rows the clone size is stated as once, few or many, or as a class when expanded; others skip it.

>.|TRBJ2-5|many|TRBV24-1
CATSDLASTEETQYF
TGTGCCACCAGTGATTTGGCTAGCACGGAAGAGACCCAGTACTTC
>TRBD1|TRBJ2-1|few|TRBV5-1
CASSGQGYNEQFF
TGCGCCAGCAGCGGACAGGGCTACAATGAGCAGTTCTTC
>.|TRBJ1-5|.|TRBV30
CTRSQGTNQPQHF
TGTACCCGGTCCCAGGGGACCAATCAGCCCCAGCATTTT
>.|TRBJ2-3|few|TRBV7-9
CASSPSLSTDTQYF
TGTGCCAGCAGCCCTAGCCTGAGCACAGATACGCAGTATTTT
>TRBD1|TRBJ1-1|.|TRBV3-1
CASSQGTGNTEAFF
TGTGCCAGCAGCCAAGGGACAGGGAACACTGAAGCTTTCTTT
>.|TRBJ1-5|few|TRBV4-1
CASSPGGMGNQPQHF
TGCGCCAGCAGCCCTGGGGGGATGGGTAATCAGCCCCAGCATTTT
>.|TRBJ1-6|few|TRBV5-6
CASSFERVNSPLHF
TGTGCCAGCAGCTTTGAGAGAGTTAATTCACCCCTCCACTTT
>TRBD2|TRBJ2-1|many|TRBV7-9
CASSLTSGRALEQFF
TGTGCCAGCAGCCTGACTAGCGGGAGGGCCCTTGAGCAGTTCTTC
>TRBD2|TRBJ2-1|.|TRBV7-9
CASRLSGSTSDEQFF
TGTGCCAGCCGCCTTAGCGGGTCCACTTCTGATGAGCAGTTCTTC
>.|TRBJ2-5|many|TRBV7-2
CASSLVAEQETQYF
TGTGCCAGCAGCTTAGTCGCAGAACAAGAGACCCAGTACTTC
>.|TRBJ1-1|.|TRBV10-3
CATNGDYMNTEAFF
TGTGCCACGAACGGAGATTACATGAACACTGAAGCTTTCTTT
>.|TRBJ2-7|many|TRBV15
CATSSPLKTYEQYF
TGTGCCACCAGCAGCCCCCTCAAAACCTACGAGCAGTACTTC
>TRBD1|TRBJ2-2|many|TRBV6-1
CASSLQGADTGELFF
TGTGCCAGCAGTTTACAGGGGGCGGACACCGGGGAGCTGTTTTTT
>.|TRBJ1-2|many|TRBV4-3
CASSQDLGERIRNYGYTF
TGCGCCAGCAGCCAAGATTTGGGCGAAAGGATCCGAAACTATGGCTACACCTTC
>.|TRBJ2-7|many|TRBV4-1
CASSQGGSSYEQYF
TGCGCCAGCAGCCAAGGGGGAAGCTCCTACGAGCAGTACTTC
>TRBD2|TRBJ2-3|.|TRBV9
CASSVEGGSGRAKISTDTQYF
TGTGCCAGCAGCGTAGAGGGAGGGAGCGGGAGGGCCAAAATAAGCACAGATACGCAGTATTTT
>.|TRBJ1-6|many|TRBV20-1
CSARDLGRGDYNSPLHF
TGCAGTGCTAGAGATCTAGGCAGGGGCGACTATAATTCACCCCTCCACTTT
>.|TRBJ2-6|many|TRBV28
CASSLSGYLSGANVLTF
TGTGCCAGCAGTTTATCAGGGTATCTCTCTGGGGCCAACGTCCTGACTTTC
>.|TRBJ2-5|many|TRBV6-1
CASSLGNAVTQYF
TGTGCCAGCAGCTTGGGGAACGCGGTGACCCAGTACTTC
>.|TRBJ2-5|few|TRBV9
CASSPSAQETQYF
TGTGCCAGCAGTCCTAGCGCCCAAGAGACCCAGTACTTC
>TRBD1|TRBJ1-2|many|TRBV20-1
CSARGQGYGYTF
TGCAGTGCTAGGGGACAGGGGTATGGCTACACCTTC
>.|TRBJ1-4|many|TRBV4-1
CASSQESEEKLFF
TGCGCCAGCAGCCAAGAGAGTGAGGAAAAACTGTTTTTT
>TRBD2|TRBJ2-7|.|TRBV12-3/TRBV12-4
CASSLGGLAVYEQYF
TGTGCCAGCAGTCTTGGGGGACTAGCGGTCTACGAGCAGTACTTC
>TRBD2|TRBJ2-3|many|TRBV4-1
CASRQREGSDTQYF
TGCGCCAGCCGACAGCGGGAGGGATCAGATACGCAGTATTTT
>TRBD1|TRBJ1-1|many|TRBV5-8
CASSSGTGNTEAFF
TGTGCCAGCAGCTCCGGGACAGGGAACACTGAAGCTTTCTTT
>.|TRBJ2-7|few|TRBV11-2
CASSMNYVGQYF
TGTGCCAGCAGCATGAACTACGTTGGGCAGTACTTC
>TRBD2|TRBJ2-1|many|TRBV4-3
CASSQDMTYASGYNEQFF
TGCGCCAGCAGCCAAGACATGACCTACGCTAGCGGGTACAATGAGCAGTTCTTC
>.|TRBJ1-2|many|TRBV4-1
CASSQDLGLSSGYTF
TGCGCCAGCAGCCAAGATTTGGGTTTAAGTTCTGGCTACACCTTC
>.|TRBJ1-3|many|TRBV6-1
CASRRGSGNTIYF
TGTGCCAGCAGGAGGGGGAGTGGAAACACCATATATTTT
>TRBD2|TRBJ2-1|many|TRBV28
CASSSSSGLGNEQFF
TGTGCCAGCAGTTCCTCTAGCGGGTTGGGCAATGAGCAGTTCTTC
>TRBD1|TRBJ1-1|many|TRBV6-1
CASSAVLQTTGDEAFF
TGTGCCAGCAGTGCCGTACTCCAAACCACAGGGGATGAAGCTTTCTTT
>TRBD2|TRBJ2-7|many|TRBV20-1
CSASLTREGSYEQYF
TGCAGTGCTAGCTTAACTAGGGAGGGCTCCTACGAGCAGTACTTC
>.|TRBJ2-4|many|TRBV14
CASSQRTSFGNIQYF
TGTGCCAGCAGCCAAAGAACTAGTTTTGGAAACATTCAGTACTTC